This T cell receptor (beta chain) was obtained from a study of preoperative IRX-2 immunotherapy in early breast cancer. Libraries were prepared by immunoSEQ multiplex PCR; TCRdb keeps only in-frame clonotypes and omits some of them. The sample holds approximately 98,000 clones, 86% seen once. V lost 5 bases and J lost 3, with 8 bases in between. CDR1 and CDR2 (germline): LGHNA, YNFKEQ. CDR3 length: 13 residues. Treatment reported: preoperative locoregional IRX-2 cytokine immunotherapy. Preoperative locoregional IRX-2 cytokine immunotherapy was tested in the phase Ib source study. The rearrangement joins TRBV4-2 to TRBJ1-5; D not certain. The material was tumor tissue, obtained after IRX-2 immunotherapy. The source of this sequence is a human donor with breast cancer. The CDR3 spells CASSLLANQPQHF. CDR3 in DNA: TGTGCCAGCAGCTTACTGGCCAATCAGCCCCAGCATTTT.